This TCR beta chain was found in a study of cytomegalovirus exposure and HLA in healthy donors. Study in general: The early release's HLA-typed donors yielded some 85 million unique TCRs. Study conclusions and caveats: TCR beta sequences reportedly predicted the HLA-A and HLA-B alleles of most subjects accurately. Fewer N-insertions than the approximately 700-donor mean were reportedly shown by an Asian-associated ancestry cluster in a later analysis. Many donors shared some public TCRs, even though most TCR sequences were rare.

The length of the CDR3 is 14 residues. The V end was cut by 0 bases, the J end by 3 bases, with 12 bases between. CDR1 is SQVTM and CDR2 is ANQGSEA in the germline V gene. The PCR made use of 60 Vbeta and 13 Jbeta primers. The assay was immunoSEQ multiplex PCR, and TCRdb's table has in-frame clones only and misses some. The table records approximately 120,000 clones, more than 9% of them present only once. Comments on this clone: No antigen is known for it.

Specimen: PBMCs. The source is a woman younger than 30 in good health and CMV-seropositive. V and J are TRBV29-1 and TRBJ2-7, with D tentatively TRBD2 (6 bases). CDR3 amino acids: CSVEDGRGGYEQYF. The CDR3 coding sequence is TGCAGCGTTGAAGACGGAAGGGGAGGCTACGAGCAGTACTTC.